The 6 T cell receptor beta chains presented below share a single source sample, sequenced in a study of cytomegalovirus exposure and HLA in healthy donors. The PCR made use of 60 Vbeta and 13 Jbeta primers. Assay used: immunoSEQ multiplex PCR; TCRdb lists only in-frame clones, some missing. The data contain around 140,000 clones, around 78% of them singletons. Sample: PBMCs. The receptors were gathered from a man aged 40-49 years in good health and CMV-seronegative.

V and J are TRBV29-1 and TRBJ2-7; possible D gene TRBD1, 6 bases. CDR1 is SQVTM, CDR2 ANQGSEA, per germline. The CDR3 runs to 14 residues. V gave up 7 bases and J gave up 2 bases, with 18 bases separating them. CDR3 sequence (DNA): TGCAGCGCCCAATTCCGGGACAAAGCCTACGAGCAGTACTTC. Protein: CSAQFRDKAYEQYF.

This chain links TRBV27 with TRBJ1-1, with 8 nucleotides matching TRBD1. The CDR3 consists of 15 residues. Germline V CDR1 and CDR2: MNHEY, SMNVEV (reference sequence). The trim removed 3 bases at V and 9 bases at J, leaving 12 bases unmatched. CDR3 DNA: TGTGCCAGCAGTTTCGCCGCAGGGGGCGCAGTTAAAGCTTTCTTT. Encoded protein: CASSFAAGGAVKAFF.

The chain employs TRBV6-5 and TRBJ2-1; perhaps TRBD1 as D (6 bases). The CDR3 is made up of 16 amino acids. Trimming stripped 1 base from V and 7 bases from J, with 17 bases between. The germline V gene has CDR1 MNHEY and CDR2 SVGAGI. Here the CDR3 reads CASSYYQGYLFNEQFF. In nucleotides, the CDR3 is TGTGCCAGCAGTTACTATCAGGGGTATTTGTTTAATGAGCAGTTCTTC.

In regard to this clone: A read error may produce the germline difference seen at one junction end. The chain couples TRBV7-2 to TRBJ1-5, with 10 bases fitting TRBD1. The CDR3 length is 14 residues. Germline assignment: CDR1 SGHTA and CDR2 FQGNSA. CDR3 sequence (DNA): TGTGCCAGCAGCTTAATGACAGGGGGCCAGCCCCGGCATTTT. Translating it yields CASSLMTGGQPRHF.

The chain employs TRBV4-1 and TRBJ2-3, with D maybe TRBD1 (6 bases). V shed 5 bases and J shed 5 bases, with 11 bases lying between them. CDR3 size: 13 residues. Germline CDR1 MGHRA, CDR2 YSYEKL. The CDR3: CASSNRAGDTQYF. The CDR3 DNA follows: TGCGCCAGCAGCAACAGGGCTGGAGATACGCAGTATTTT.

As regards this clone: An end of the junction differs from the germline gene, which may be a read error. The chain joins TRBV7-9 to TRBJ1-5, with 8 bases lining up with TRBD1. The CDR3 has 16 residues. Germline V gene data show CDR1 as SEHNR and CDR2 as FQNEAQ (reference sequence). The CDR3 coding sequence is TGTTCCAGCAGCACAACGACAGGGGTCAGCAATCAGCCCCAGCATTTT. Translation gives CSSSTTTGVSNQPQHF.